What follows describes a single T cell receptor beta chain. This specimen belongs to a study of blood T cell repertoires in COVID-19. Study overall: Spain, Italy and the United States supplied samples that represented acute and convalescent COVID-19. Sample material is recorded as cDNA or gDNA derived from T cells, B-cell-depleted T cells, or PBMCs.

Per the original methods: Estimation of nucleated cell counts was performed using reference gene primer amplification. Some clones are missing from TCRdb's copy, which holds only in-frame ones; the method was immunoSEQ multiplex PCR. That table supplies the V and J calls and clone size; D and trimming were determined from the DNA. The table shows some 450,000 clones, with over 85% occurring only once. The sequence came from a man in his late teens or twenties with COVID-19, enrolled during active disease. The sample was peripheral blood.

CDR3 residues: CSVEGPDRGDYGYTF. The CDR3 DNA follows: TGCAGCGTTGAAGGTCCGGACAGGGGGGACTATGGCTACACCTTC. V gene TRBV29-1 combines with J gene TRBJ1-2, with 10 bases fitting TRBD1. Germline V CDR1 and CDR2: SQVTM, ANQGSEA. This CDR3 is built from 15 residues. Unmatched junction bases numbered 5, after V lost 1 base and J lost 3 bases.